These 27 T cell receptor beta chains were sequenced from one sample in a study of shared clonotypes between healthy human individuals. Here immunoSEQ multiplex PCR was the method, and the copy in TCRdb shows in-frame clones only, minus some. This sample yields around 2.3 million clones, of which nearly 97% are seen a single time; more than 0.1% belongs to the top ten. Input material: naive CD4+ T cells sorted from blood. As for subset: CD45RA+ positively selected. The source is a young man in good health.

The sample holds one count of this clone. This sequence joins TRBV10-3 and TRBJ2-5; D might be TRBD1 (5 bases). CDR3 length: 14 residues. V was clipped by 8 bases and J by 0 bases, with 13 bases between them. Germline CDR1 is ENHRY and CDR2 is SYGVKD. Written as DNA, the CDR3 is TGTGCCATCCCGGCAAGGGGTTACCAAGAGACCCAGTACTTC. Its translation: CAIPARGYQETQYF.

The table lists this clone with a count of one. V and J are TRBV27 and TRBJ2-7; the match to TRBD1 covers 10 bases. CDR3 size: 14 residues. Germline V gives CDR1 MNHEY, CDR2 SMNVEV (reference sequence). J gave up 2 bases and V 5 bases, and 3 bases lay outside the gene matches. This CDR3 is CASSTGQGTYEQYF. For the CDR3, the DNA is TGTGCCAGCAGTACGGGACAGGGGACCTACGAGCAGTACTTC.

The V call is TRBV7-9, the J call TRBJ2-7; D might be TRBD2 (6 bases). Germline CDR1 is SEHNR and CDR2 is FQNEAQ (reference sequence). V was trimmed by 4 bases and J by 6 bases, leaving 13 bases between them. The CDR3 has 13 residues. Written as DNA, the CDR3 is TGTGCCAGCAGCTGGGCGGGGCCCAGCGAGCAGTACTTC. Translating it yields CASSWAGPSEQYF.

CDR3 in amino acids: CASRTSLTGELFF. In nucleotides, the CDR3 is TGTGCCAGCAGGACTAGCCTCACCGGGGAGCTGTTTTTT. The chain links TRBV2 to TRBJ2-2, with 7 bases fitting TRBD2. CDR1 and CDR2 from the germline V gene are SNHLY and FYNNEI. The V segment lost 6 bases and the J segment 4 bases; nucleotides outside the gene matches: 2. This CDR3 is 13 amino acids long.

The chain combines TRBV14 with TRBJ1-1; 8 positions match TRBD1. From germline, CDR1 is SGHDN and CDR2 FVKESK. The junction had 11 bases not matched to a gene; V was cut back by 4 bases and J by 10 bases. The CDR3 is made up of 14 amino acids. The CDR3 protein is CASSRDRSNRIAFF. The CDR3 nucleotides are TGTGCCAGCAGCCGGGACAGGAGTAATCGAATAGCTTTCTTT.

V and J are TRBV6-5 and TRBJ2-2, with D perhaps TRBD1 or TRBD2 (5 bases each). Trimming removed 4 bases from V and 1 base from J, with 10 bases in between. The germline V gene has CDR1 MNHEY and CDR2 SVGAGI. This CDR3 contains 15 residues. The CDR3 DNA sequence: TGTGCCAGCAGTTCTTGGGACCGGAACACCGGGGAGCTGTTTTTT. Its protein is CASSSWDRNTGELFF.

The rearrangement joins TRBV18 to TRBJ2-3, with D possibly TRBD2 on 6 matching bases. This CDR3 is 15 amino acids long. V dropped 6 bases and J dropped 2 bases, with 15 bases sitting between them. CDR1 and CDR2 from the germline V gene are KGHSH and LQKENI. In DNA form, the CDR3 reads TGTGCCAGCTCCCCGGGAGAAGGGGTCACAGATACGCAGTATTTT. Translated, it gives CASSPGEGVTDTQYF.

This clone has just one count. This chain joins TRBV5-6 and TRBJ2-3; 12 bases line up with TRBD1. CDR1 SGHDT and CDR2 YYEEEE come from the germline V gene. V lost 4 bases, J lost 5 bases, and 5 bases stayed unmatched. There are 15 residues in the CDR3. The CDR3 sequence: CASSPGTGGIDTQYF. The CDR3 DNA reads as TGTGCCAGCAGCCCCGGGACAGGGGGCATAGATACGCAGTATTTT.

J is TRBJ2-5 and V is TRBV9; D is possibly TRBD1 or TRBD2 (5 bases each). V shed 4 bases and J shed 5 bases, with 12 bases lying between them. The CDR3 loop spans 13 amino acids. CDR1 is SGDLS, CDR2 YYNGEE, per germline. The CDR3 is CASSPGTTETQYF. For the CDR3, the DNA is TGTGCCAGCAGCCCAGGGACCACCGAGACCCAGTACTTC.

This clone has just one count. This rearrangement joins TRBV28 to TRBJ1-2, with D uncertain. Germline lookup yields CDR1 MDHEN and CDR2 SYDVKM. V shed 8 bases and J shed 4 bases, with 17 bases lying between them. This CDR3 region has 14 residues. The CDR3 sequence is CASCASVYGYGYTF. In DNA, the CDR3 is TGTGCCAGCTGCGCCAGCGTTTATGGCTATGGCTACACCTTC.

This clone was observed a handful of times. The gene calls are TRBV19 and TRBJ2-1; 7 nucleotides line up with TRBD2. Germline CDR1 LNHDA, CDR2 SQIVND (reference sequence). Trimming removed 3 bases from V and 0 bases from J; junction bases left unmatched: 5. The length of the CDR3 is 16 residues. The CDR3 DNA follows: TGTGCCAGTAGTATGCAGCGGGATCGCTCCTACAATGAGCAGTTCTTC. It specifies CASSMQRDRSYNEQFF.

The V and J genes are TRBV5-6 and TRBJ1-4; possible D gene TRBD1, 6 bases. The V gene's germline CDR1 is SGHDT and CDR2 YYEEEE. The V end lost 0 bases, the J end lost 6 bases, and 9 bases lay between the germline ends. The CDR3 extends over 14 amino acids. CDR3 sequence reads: CASSLVGADEKLFF. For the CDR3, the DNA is TGTGCCAGCAGCTTGGTGGGGGCAGATGAAAAACTGTTTTTT.

In DNA, the CDR3 is TGTGCCAGCAGTGCACACAGGGGGCCCCCCTACGAGCAGTACTTC. This encodes CASSAHRGPPYEQYF. J is TRBJ2-7 and V is TRBV6-5, with 9 bases aligning to TRBD1. The trim removed 5 bases at V and 2 bases at J, leaving 7 bases unmatched. There are 15 residues in the CDR3. Germline CDR1 MNHEY, CDR2 SVGAGI.

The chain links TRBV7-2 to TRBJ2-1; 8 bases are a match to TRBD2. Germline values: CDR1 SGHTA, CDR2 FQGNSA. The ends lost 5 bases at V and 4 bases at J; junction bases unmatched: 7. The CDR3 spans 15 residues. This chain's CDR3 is CASSAGTSGYNEQFF. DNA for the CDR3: TGTGCCAGCAGCGCCGGGACTAGTGGGTACAATGAGCAGTTCTTC.

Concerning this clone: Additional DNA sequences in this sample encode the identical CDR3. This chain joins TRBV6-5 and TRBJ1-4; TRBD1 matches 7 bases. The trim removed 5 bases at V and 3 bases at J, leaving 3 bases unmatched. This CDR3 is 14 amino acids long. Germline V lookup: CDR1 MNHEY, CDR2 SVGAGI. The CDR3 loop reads CASSRQGPNEKLFF. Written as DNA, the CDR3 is TGTGCCAGCAGTCGACAGGGACCTAATGAAAAACTGTTTTTT.

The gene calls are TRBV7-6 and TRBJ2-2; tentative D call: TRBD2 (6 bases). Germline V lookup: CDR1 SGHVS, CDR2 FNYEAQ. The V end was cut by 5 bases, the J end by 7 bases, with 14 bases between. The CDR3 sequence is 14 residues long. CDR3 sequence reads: CASSLGTESGELFF. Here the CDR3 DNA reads TGTGCCAGCAGCCTCGGGACTGAGAGCGGGGAGCTGTTTTTT.

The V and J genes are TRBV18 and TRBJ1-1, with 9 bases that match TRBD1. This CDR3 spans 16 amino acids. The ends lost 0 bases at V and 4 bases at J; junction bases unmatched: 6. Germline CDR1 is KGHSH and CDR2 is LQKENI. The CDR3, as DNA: TGTGCCAGCTCACCACCCGGGACAGGGCCAGGCACTGAAGCTTTCTTT. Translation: CASSPPGTGPGTEAFF.

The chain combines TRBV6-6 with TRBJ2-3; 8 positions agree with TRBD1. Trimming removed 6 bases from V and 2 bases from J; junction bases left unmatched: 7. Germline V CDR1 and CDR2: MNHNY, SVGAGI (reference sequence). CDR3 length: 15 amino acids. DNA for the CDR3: TGTGCCAGCAGGGCAGGGGGCTGGTCCACAGATACGCAGTATTTT. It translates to CASRAGGWSTDTQYF.

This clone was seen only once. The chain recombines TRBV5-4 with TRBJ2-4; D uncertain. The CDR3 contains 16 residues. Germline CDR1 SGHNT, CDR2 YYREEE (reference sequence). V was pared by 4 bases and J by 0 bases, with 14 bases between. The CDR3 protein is CASSLHPMLAKNIQYF. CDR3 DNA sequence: TGTGCCAGCAGCCTGCATCCTATGCTAGCCAAAAACATTCAGTACTTC.

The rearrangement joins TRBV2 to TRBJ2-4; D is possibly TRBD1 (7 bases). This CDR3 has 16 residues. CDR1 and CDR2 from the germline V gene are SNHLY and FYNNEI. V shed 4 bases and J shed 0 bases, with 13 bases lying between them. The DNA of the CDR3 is TGTGCCAGCAGTGCCCACAGGGGACTAGCCAAAAACATTCAGTACTTC. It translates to CASSAHRGLAKNIQYF.

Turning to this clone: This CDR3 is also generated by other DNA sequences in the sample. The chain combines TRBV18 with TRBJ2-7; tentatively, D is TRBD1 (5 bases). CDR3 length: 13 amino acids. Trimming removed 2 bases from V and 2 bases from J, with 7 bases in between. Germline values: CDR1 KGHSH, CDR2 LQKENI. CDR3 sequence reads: CASSPDRTYEQYF. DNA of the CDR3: TGTGCCAGCTCACCAGACAGAACCTACGAGCAGTACTTC.

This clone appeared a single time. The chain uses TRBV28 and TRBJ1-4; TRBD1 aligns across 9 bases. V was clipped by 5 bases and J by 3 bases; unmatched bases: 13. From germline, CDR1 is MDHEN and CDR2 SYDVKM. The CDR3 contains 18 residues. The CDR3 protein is CASSVSGTGNRANEKLFF. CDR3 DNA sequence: TGTGCCAGCAGTGTCTCCGGGACAGGGAATAGGGCTAATGAAAAACTGTTTTTT. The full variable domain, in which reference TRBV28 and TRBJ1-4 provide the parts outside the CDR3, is DVKVTQSSRYLVKRTGEKVFLECVQDMDHENMFWYRQDPGLGLRLIYFSYDVKMKEKGDIPEGYSVSREKKERFSLILESASTNQTSMYLCASSVSGTGNRANEKLFFGSGTQLSVL.

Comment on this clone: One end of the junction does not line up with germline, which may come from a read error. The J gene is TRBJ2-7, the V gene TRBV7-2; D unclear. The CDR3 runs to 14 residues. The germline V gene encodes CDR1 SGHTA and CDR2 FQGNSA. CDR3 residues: CASSLSRGNYQQYF. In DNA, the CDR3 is TGTGCCAGCAGCTTATCTCGTGGGAACTACCAGCAGTACTTC.

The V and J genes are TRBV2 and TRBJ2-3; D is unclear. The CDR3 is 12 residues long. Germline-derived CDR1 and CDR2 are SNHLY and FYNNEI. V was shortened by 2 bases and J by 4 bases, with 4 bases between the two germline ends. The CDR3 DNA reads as TGTGCCAGCAGTGAATGGGCAGATACGCAGTATTTT. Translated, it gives CASSEWADTQYF. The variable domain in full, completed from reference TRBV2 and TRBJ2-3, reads EPEVTQTPSHQVTQMGQEVILRCVPISNHLYFYWYRQILGQKVEFLVSFYNNEISEKSEIFDDQFSVERPDGSNFTLKIRSTKLEDSAMYFCASSEWADTQYFGPGTRLTVL.

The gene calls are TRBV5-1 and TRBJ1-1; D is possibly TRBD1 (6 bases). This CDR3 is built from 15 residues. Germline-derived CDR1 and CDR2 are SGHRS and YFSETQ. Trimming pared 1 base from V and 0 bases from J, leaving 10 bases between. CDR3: CASSLRTVMNTEAFF. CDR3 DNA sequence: TGCGCCAGCAGCTTGAGGACAGTTATGAACACTGAAGCTTTCTTT.

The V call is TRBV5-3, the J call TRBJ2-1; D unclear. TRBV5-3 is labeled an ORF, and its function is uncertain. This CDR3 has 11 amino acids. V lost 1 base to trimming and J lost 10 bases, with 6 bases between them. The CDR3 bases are TGTGCCAGAAGCTTGTCCTCCGAGCAGTTCTTC. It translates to CARSLSSEQFF.

The CDR3 spells CASSQTTSGVREQYF. DNA of the CDR3: TGCGCCAGCAGCCAAACGACTAGCGGGGTCCGCGAGCAGTACTTC. The chain is built from TRBV4-1 and TRBJ2-7; 11 bases align to TRBD2. This CDR3 contains 15 residues. CDR1 and CDR2 from the germline V gene are MGHRA and YSYEKL. The ends lost 2 bases at V and 6 bases at J; junction bases unmatched: 6.